This is a list of T cell receptor beta chains from one sample in a study of shared clonotypes between healthy human individuals. The table came from immunoSEQ multiplex PCR; TCRdb's copy has only in-frame clones and leaves some out. The table has 950,000 to 1,100,000 clones, 75% seen once; the top ten hold about 1.5%. Sequencing input: memory CD4+ T cells sorted from blood. Source of these receptors: a young man in good health. The CDR3 runs from the conserved cysteine through the conserved F or W. Each record gives: D gene, clone size, CDR3 length, J gene, V gene, CDR3 protein, CDR3 DNA. D genes are given only for firm matches. Size is stated for part of the rows, as once, few or many counts, or as a class when the clone is expanded.

D: TRBD2; size: many; length: 15; J: TRBJ2-7; V: TRBV2; CDR3: CASRGAPGLAGEQYF; DNA: TGTGCCAGCAGGGGAGCCCCGGGACTAGCGGGGGAGCAGTACTTC
D: TRBD1; size: NA; length: 15; J: TRBJ2-7; V: TRBV27; CDR3: CASSLYPTGGYEQYF; DNA: TGTGCCAGCAGTCTCTACCCGACAGGGGGCTACGAGCAGTACTTC
D: TRBD1; size: many; length: 15; J: TRBJ1-4; V: TRBV2; CDR3: CASSELLGQGEKLFF; DNA: TGTGCCAGCAGTGAACTTCTGGGACAGGGGGAAAAACTGTTTTTT
D: TRBD1; size: NA; length: 16; J: TRBJ1-1; V: TRBV5-4; CDR3: CASSRSHIGQGSEAFF; DNA: TGTGCCAGCAGCCGTTCCCACATAGGACAGGGCTCCGAAGCTTTCTTT
D: TRBD2; size: NA; length: 12; J: TRBJ2-3; V: TRBV10-3; CDR3: CAAGGSADTQYF; DNA: TGTGCCGCGGGGGGGTCGGCAGATACGCAGTATTTT
D: NA; size: once; length: 15; J: TRBJ2-3; V: TRBV28; CDR3: CASSIPYSTQGTQYF; DNA: TGTGCCAGCAGCATTCCCTACTCCACCCAAGGTACGCAGTATTTT
D: NA; size: NA; length: 12; J: TRBJ1-4; V: TRBV10-2; CDR3: CASSERVGKLFF; DNA: TGCGCCAGCAGTGAGAGGGTCGGGAAACTGTTTTTT
D: NA; size: once; length: 17; J: TRBJ1-4; V: TRBV5-6; CDR3: CASSLLGPVATNEKLFF; DNA: TGTGCCAGCAGCTTACTAGGGCCTGTTGCAACTAATGAAAAACTGTTTTTT
D: NA; size: NA; length: 16; J: TRBJ2-5; V: TRBV9; CDR3: CASSVGGGFKGETQYF; DNA: TGTGCCAGCAGCGTAGGAGGGGGTTTTAAGGGAGAGACCCAGTACTTC
D: NA; size: NA; length: 15; J: TRBJ2-1; V: TRBV5-8; CDR3: CASSQGRSSYNEQFF; DNA: TGTGCCAGCAGTCAGGGACGGAGCTCCTACAATGAGCAGTTCTTC
D: NA; size: NA; length: 15; J: TRBJ1-2; V: TRBV4-3; CDR3: CASSRGVRVDYGYTF; DNA: TGCGCCAGCAGCCGCGGCGTGAGAGTGGACTATGGCTACACCTTC
D: NA; size: NA; length: 13; J: TRBJ2-7; V: TRBV11-2; CDR3: CASSFVEAYEQYF; DNA: TGTGCCAGCAGCTTCGTGGAGGCCTACGAGCAGTACTTC
D: NA; size: few; length: 16; J: TRBJ2-3; V: TRBV18; CDR3: CASTKVRSGSTDTQYF; DNA: TGTGCCAGCACGAAAGTACGTAGCGGAAGCACAGATACGCAGTATTTT
D: TRBD1; size: NA; length: 16; J: TRBJ2-3; V: TRBV5-1; CDR3: CASSYGQVQPTDTQYF; DNA: TGCGCCAGCAGCTACGGACAGGTGCAACCCACGGATACGCAGTATTTT
D: TRBD1; size: NA; length: 13; J: TRBJ1-5; V: TRBV30; CDR3: CAWSGTGGQPQHF; DNA: TGTGCCTGGAGTGGGACAGGCGGTCAGCCCCAGCATTTT
D: NA; size: NA; length: 12; J: TRBJ1-1; V: TRBV25-1; CDR3: CASSWGGTEAFF; DNA: TGTGCCAGCAGCTGGGGGGGCACTGAAGCTTTCTTT
D: TRBD1; size: many; length: 14; J: TRBJ2-5; V: TRBV7-9; CDR3: CASSPRDREETQYF; DNA: TGTGCCAGCAGCCCAAGGGACAGGGAAGAGACCCAGTACTTC
D: NA; size: NA; length: 19; J: TRBJ2-5; V: TRBV7-8; CDR3: CASSFGGPFITQRQETQYF; DNA: TGTGCCAGCAGCTTCGGTGGCCCATTCATCACACAGAGACAAGAGACCCAGTACTTC
D: NA; size: few; length: 14; J: TRBJ1-2; V: TRBV16; CDR3: CASSLPGQNYGYTF; DNA: TGTGCCAGCAGCCTTCCGGGACAAAACTATGGCTACACCTTC
D: NA; size: NA; length: 15; J: TRBJ2-7; V: TRBV10-1; CDR3: CASSESRTTRAEQYF; DNA: TGCGCCAGCAGTGAGTCCCGGACCACTAGAGCCGAGCAGTACTTC
D: NA; size: NA; length: 14; J: TRBJ2-5; V: TRBV9; CDR3: CASSVEGWKETQYF; DNA: TGTGCCAGCAGCGTAGAAGGGTGGAAGGAGACCCAGTACTTC
D: NA; size: NA; length: 15; J: TRBJ1-1; V: TRBV27; CDR3: CASSLGTNLNTEAFF; DNA: TGTGCCAGCAGTTTGGGGACCAACCTGAACACTGAAGCTTTCTTT
D: NA; size: NA; length: 14; J: TRBJ2-2; V: TRBV11-3; CDR3: CASSPSGATGELFF; DNA: TGTGCCAGCAGCCCTTCCGGGGCCACCGGGGAGCTGTTTTTT
D: NA; size: NA; length: 14; J: TRBJ1-6; V: TRBV6-1; CDR3: CAIQPGDYNSPLHF; DNA: TGTGCCATTCAACCCGGGGATTATAATTCACCCCTCCACTTT
D: NA; size: NA; length: 15; J: TRBJ2-1; V: TRBV2; CDR3: CASRERGGGYNEQFF; DNA: TGTGCCAGCAGGGAAAGGGGGGGCGGCTACAATGAGCAGTTCTTC
D: TRBD1; size: NA; length: 15; J: TRBJ2-1; V: TRBV18; CDR3: CASSPDRATYNEQFF; DNA: TGTGCCAGCTCACCAGACAGGGCGACCTACAATGAGCAGTTCTTC
D: NA; size: NA; length: 15; J: TRBJ1-4; V: TRBV9; CDR3: CASSAGEAPNEKLFF; DNA: TGTGCCAGCAGCGCGGGGGAGGCCCCTAATGAAAAACTGTTTTTT